This T cell receptor beta chain was profiled in a study of blood T cells in healthy people across ages. Alongside a J-beta primer mix, a sample-barcoded 5' primer served in a second PCR lasting roughly 6 to 11 cycles. Via MiXCR, TCRdb re-called the 5' RACE reads, giving one row per CDR3 protein. Of fewer than 2,000,000 distinct CDR3 sequences detected, about 31% appear once; the ten largest clones hold over 9%. This clonotype showed up many times. What was sequenced was blood. The sequence was obtained from a woman in her 30s in good health.

In nucleotides, the CDR3 is TGTGCCATCAGAGGGGGGAACACAGATACGCAGTATTTT. As protein: CAIRGGNTDTQYF. This chain links TRBV10-3 with TRBJ2-3; D tentatively reads TRBD1 or TRBD2 (6 bases each). There are 13 residues in the CDR3. CDR1 is ENHRY and CDR2 is SYGVKD in the germline V gene. The V gene lost 6 bases and the J gene lost 2 bases, with 9 bases spanning the gap.